This TCR beta chain was captured in a study of regulatory T cells in long-lasting Graves disease (dated by TCRdb to about 2021). In terms of the full investigation: In the newly diagnosed Graves' disease group, patients had been taking antithyroid drugs for less than 3 months. The study was conducted in China and was registered as a clinical trial. A total of about 33 samples were covered by TCR sequencing, comprising some 13 persistent and around 20 newly diagnosed Graves' disease patients. Persistent Graves' disease patients were compared with newly diagnosed Graves' disease patients by peripheral blood TCR sequencing and RNA sequencing.

There are 16 amino acids in the CDR3, from cysteine to phenylalanine inclusive. CDR3 DNA only is kept here, 48 bases in frame from base 1. CDR1 and CDR2 (SEHNR, FQNEAQ) derive from the germline V gene (reference sequence). Trimming removed 4 bases from V and 2 bases from J; the gene matches leave 5 bases unexplained. The time point label, as the study defines it: newly diagnosed GD, antithyroid drugs for less than 3 months. RNA was extracted from PBMCs in TRIzol for both TCR sequencing and RNA sequencing. Graves' disease was diagnosed according to American Thyroid Association guidelines. Recruitment of patients was carried out at an endocrinology department in Xi'an, China. Each patient gave approximately 8.8 milliliters of peripheral blood, collected in an EDTA anticoagulant tube. Ficoll Paque Plus density gradient separation was used to isolate PBMCs, and no further T cell sorting was done. RNA quality was checked with an Agilent 2100 Bioanalyzer and agarose gel, and concentration with a NanoDrop 2000.

The research as a whole found: The authors noted that the small sample size was a limitation that may lower accuracy. Persistent disease showed preferential use of TRBV28, TRBJ1-2 and TRBJ2-5, whereas newly diagnosed disease favored TRBV20-1 and TRBJ2-1. Peripheral blood alone was examined, since thyroid tissue, which constituted the primary lesion, could not be accessed. Only the TCR beta chain was sequenced and analyzed. More public clonotypes were shared among persistent patients (roughly 2,700) than among newly diagnosed patients (966). Compared with newly diagnosed patients, persistent Graves' disease patients had lower TCR Shannon entropy and fewer highly expanded clones, which suggests clonal expansion.

Receptor amplification or capture employed multiplex PCR. These reads were obtained on an Illumina HiSeq 4000. TCR beta libraries were built with iRepertoire HTBI primers and Arm-PCR amplification of CDR3 regions. PCR products were gel purified before sequencing. Processing in the source paper ran as follows. Gene usage analysis of CDR3 amino acid clonotypes used the roughly 60 TRBV and 12 to 15 TRBJ segments found across samples. COPE and FqMerger were used to merge the filtered high-quality paired reads into contigs. BLAST was used to align contigs to IMGT TRBV, TRBD and TRBJ reference genes, with CDR3 defined following IMGT. Clonotypes above 0.1% frequency were classified as highly expanded clones. Shannon entropy was used to measure repertoire diversity, and the Gini coefficient was used to measure V-J evenness. Clonotypes shared by more than one individual were considered public. The public reads were reanalyzed by TCRdb: fastp trimming at Q25, MiXCR alignment, in-frame beta chains only. Identical CDR3 proteins give one entry, which carries the most common genes and DNA. Clone size and V and J calls follow TCRdb, not the original study. The sample data list 380,000 or so distinct CDR3 sequences, and 15% to 20% of these were observed just once. The top ten clonotypes cover 20% of the sample.

This clonotype was picked up a small number of times. Its antigen is still unknown. There are no base qualities to consult, and no much larger clone falls within one base. This sample was shared with a second study, whose subject was T cells in Graves' hyperthyroidism and ophthalmopathy. The second source states: Stable Graves' hyperthyroidism was defined as no progression to ophthalmopathy during 18 months of follow-up. The hyperthyroidism patients were between 18 and 65 years old and newly diagnosed, with a disease duration of less than 2 months. The study excluded patients with uncontrolled infections, other autoimmune diseases, pregnancy or lactation. Clinical symptoms, serum thyroxine and TRAb, thyroid ultrasound, and orbital computed tomography formed the basis for the diagnoses. A first-round RT-PCR of the TCR CDR3 used the HTBI primer set with the Qiagen OneStep RT-PCR kit. Blood samples also contained most of the expanded thyroid clonotypes (frequency above 0.001), which suggests that blood repertoires may reflect thyroid immune responses. In cross-validation, a model built on a 13 V-J signature told ophthalmopathy apart from stable hyperthyroidism with 85% to 90% sensitivity and roughly 82% specificity, and in testing the same model reached 80%/75%. In validation, the model predicted progression to ophthalmopathy a median of 6.5 months before onset, with roughly 68% sensitivity and 72.22% specificity. A discovery cohort of around 98 patients, 43 with Graves' ophthalmopathy and 57 with stable Graves' hyperthyroidism, was used to find distinguishing TCR V-J signatures. Whether ophthalmopathy could be predicted prospectively was tested in an independent validation cohort made up of about 18 hyperthyroidism patients plus 17 patients who later progressed to ophthalmopathy. The roughly 94 discovery patients were randomly split 7:3 into training and test sets. The study also compared thyroid tissue and blood T-cell repertoires from roughly six Graves' hyperthyroidism patients. Once sampling was done, hyperthyroidism patients were given methimazole at a starting dose of 30 mg daily, whereas ophthalmopathy patients were given high-dose intravenous methylprednisolone. The libraries were constructed in a second round of multiplex PCR and then size-selected and purified. The libraries were sequenced on an Illumina HiSeq2000 using paired-end 100 bp reads. Raw data were processed with SOAPnuke, discarding reads with adapters, uncalled bases, mean Phred below 15, or no exact constant-primer or identifier match. High-quality paired reads were merged using COPE v1.2.5, and each unique nucleotide sequence was defined as a clonotype. Clonotypes were aligned to IMGT TRBV, TRBD and TRBJ reference segments using MiTCR v1.1. The analysis was restricted to V-J combinations with a frequency above 0.0001, which together covered 99.2% of the repertoires. The TCS score was defined as F50 (clonal expansion) divided by E x V (chaos), with BLOSUM62-based TCRdist calculated between CDR3 peptides within each V-J. Welch's t-statistics and random forest reduced several hundred V-J features to 10 to 15, which were used in a naive Bayes classifier (R e1071). No statistical method was used to set the sample size in advance, and investigators knew the group allocation. According to the paper, TCR Vbeta CDR3 sequencing was carried out on over 130 peripheral blood samples, which came from 40 to 45 ophthalmopathy, approximately 72 hyperthyroidism and about 17 progressor patients.

The sequence joins TRBV7-9 to TRBJ2-1, with 10 junctional bases fitting TRBD2. Sample: peripheral blood mononuclear cells (PBMCs), taken at new diagnosis, from a patient treated with antithyroid drugs. The origin of this receptor is a woman between 18 and 29 years old with Graves disease. Donor details come from another sample of the same person, matched by shared clones. The DNA sequence follows: TGTGCCAGCAGCTCTCGTAGCGGGGGGCCCTACAATGAGCAGTTCTTC. The translation is CASSSRSGGPYNEQFF. Here the CDR3 is joined to the reference TRBV7-9 and TRBJ2-1 genes, and the full variable domain is: DTGVSQNPRHKITKRGQNVTFRCDPISEHNRLYWYRQTLGQGPEFLTYFQNEAQLEKSRLLSDRFSAERPKGSFSTLEIQRTEQGDSAMYLCASSSRSGGPYNEQFFGPGTRLTVL.